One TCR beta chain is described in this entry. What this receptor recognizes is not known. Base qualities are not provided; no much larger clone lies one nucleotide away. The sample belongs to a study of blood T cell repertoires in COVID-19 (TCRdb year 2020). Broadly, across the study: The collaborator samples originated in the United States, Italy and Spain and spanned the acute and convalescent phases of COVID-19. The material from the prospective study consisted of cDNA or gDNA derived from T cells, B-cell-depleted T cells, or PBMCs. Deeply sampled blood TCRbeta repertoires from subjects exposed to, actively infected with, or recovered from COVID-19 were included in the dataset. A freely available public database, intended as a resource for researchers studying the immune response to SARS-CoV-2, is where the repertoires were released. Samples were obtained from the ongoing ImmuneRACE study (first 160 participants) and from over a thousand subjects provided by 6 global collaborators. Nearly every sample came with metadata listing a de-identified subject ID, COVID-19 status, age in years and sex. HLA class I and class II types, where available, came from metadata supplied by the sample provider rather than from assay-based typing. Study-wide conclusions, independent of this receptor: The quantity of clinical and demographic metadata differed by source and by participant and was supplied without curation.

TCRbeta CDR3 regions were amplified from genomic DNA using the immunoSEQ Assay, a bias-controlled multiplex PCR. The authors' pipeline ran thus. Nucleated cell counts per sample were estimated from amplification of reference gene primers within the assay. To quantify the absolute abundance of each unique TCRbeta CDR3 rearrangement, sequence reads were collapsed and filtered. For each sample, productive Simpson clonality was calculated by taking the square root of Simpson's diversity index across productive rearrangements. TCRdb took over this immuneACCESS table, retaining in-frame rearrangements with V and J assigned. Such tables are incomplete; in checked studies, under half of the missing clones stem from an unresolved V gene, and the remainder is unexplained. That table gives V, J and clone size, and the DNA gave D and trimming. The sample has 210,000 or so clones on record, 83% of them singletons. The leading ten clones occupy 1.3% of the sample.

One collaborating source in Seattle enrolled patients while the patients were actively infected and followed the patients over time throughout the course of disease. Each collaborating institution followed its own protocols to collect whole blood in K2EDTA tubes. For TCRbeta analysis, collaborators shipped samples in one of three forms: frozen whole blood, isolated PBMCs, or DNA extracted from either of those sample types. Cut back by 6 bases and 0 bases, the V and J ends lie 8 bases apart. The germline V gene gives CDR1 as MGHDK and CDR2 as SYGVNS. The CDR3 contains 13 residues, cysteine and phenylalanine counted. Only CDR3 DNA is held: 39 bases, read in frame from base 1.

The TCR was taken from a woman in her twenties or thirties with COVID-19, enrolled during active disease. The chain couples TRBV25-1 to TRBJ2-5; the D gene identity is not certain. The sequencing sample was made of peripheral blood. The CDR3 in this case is CASSGDDQETQYF. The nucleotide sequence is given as TGTGCCAGCAGCGGAGACGACCAAGAGACCCAGTACTTC.